The sequence of this TCR beta chain was determined in a study of T cells after yellow fever vaccination (dated by TCRdb to between 2019 and 2020). Concerning the study at large: Libraries from fractions with low cell numbers were prepared with the SMART-Seq v4 Ultra Low Input RNA kit. To follow T-cell clones before and after both primary and booster YFV17D yellow fever vaccination, bulk TCR alpha and beta repertoires underwent longitudinal sequencing. Two healthy male donors, one aged 18 to 30 and one aged 30 to 39 years, were included in the cohort. Blood was drawn at multiple timepoints before and after primary and secondary immunization, with bulk PBMC replicates and cell subsets isolated.

On this clonotype: Its antigen target is currently unknown. Base-call qualities are not available, and no considerably larger clone is one nucleotide away.

Synthesis of TCR cDNA relied on 5'RACE template switching, a step that introduced a universal primer site along with unique molecular identifiers. cDNA synthesis was primed from both the TCR alpha and TCR beta constant segments. Libraries were amplified in two PCR steps, with sample barcodes and sequencing adapters added in the second step. Sequencing of the libraries was done on either Illumina HiSeq 2500 (2x100 bp) or NovaSeq (2x150 bp). Under the source paper's analysis protocol: Demultiplexing of reads and collapsing into UMI consensus sequences were performed with MIGEC, and V(D)J alignment was carried out with MiXCR. Clonotypes responding to the vaccine were identified with edgeR on replicate PBMC samples, with the criteria of FDR below 0.01 and a log2 fold change above 5 up to day 15. Bulk clonotypes were assigned CD4 or CD8 identity according to which sequenced CD4 or CD8 repertoire held them at higher abundance. Through fastp at Q25 and MiXCR, TCRdb rebuilt clones from the public reads, retaining in-frame beta chains. Rows merge per CDR3 protein into single entries with the most common DNA and genes. These V and J calls originate from TCRdb's pipeline instead of the authors' own analysis. The sample table holds 500,000 to 650,000 distinct CDR3 sequences, of which about 14% were seen once. The top ten constitute over 12% of the sample.

On the study overall, not on this receptor specifically: After the booster, most of the clones that had expanded following primary vaccination were detected again (just under 97% of CD4 and 88% of CD8), which suggests that memory was broadly maintained. The secondary T-cell response was weaker than the primary response but faster, peaking on day 5 instead of day 15. FACS-sorted repertoires could contain abundant contaminating clonotypes from the bulk population, so computational filtering was required. The study included only a couple of donors, which limits how far the findings can be generalized. A small share of clonotypes occurred in both CD4 and CD8 compartments, likely arising from convergent recombination.

The treatment or condition label on this specimen signifies: live attenuated yellow fever vaccine strain. At each blood-draw timepoint, two biological replicates of bulk PBMCs were obtained. A standard Ficoll-Paque protocol was used to isolate PBMCs from peripheral blood. TriZol was used to extract RNA from bulk PBMCs, CD4 and CD8 fractions, and dextramer-positive and dextramer-negative fractions. The CDR3 starts with the cysteine, ends with the phenylalanine, and has 15 residues. Only CDR3 DNA remains: 45 bases, in frame from the first base. The germline V gene gives CDR1 as SGHRS and CDR2 as YFSETQ. Between the V and J ends, shortened by 5 bases and 0 bases respectively, the junction contains 13 bases.

The chain couples TRBV5-1 to TRBJ2-3; TRBD2 is perhaps the D gene, given 8 matching bases. The sample here was PBMCs, taken on the day of the yellow fever booster vaccination. The receptor comes from a man aged 30 to 39 who received the YFV17D yellow fever vaccine. The CDR3 region reads CASRRGDSSTDTQYF. The nucleotide sequence reads as follows: TGCGCCAGCAGGCGGGGGGACAGCAGCACAGATACGCAGTATTTT.